This is a list of T cell receptor beta chains from one sample in a study of a mutant IDH1 vaccine in newly diagnosed glioma. Assay used: immunoSEQ multiplex PCR; TCRdb lists only in-frame clones, some missing. The repertoire holds 98,000 or so clones, with roughly 89% as singletons. This specimen was PBMCs, taken from a glioma patient treated with radiotherapy, temozolomide or both. The receptors were gathered from a woman aged 45-60 years with glioma. CDR3s leave out the opening cysteine and the closing phenylalanine or tryptophan.

cdr3_aa v_call cdr3_length
ASSFQSGGARGYT TRBV28 13
ASSPALGGYEQY TRBV5-6 12
ASSAMLSYNEQF TRBV2 12
ASSLSRRGKETQY TRBV28 13
ATRDRIPNNEQF TRBV19 12
ASSLWDSSYEQY TRBV5-1 12
ASSFGQRNTEAF TRBV27 12
ASHDSGRRYEQY TRBV27 12
AISEHTGLGETQY TRBV10-3 13
ASSLQNTGELF TRBV5-6 11
ASSLSSVDYSPLH TRBV18 13
ASSSSSYEQY TRBV5-1 10
ASSLWAAPYNEQF TRBV27 13
ASSRTSGSSYNEQF TRBV7-6 14
ASSPAGTHGKQY TRBV27 12
ASTLQGLNTGELF TRBV10-2 13